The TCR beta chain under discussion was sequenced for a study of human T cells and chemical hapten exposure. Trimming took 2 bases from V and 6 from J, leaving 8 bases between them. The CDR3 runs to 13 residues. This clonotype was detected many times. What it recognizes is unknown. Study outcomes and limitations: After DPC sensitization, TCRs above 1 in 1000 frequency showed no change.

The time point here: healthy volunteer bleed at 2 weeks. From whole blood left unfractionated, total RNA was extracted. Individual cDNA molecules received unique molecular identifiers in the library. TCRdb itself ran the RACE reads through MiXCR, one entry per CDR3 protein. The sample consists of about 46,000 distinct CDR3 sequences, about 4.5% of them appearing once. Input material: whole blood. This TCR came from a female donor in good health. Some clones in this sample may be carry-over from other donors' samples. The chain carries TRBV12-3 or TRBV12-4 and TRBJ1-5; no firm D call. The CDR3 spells CASSLTISQPQHF. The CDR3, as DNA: TGTGCCAGCAGTTTAACAATATCTCAGCCCCAGCATTTT.